Shown below are 2 T cell receptor beta chains from a single sample sequenced in a study of metastatic and nonmetastatic thyroid tumors. Using MiXCR, TCRdb reanalyzed the PCR reads. The data contain tens of thousands of clones, about 24% of them singletons. Treatment of any kind had been given to no patient before thyroid surgery. Sequencing used tumor tissue. These receptors were taken from a female donor with papillary thyroid cancer or a benign thyroid nodule (not recorded which). Some clones in this sample may be carry-over from other donors' samples.

In its sample, this clone was seen many times. The chain carries TRBV20-1 and TRBJ2-3; 7 nucleotides line up with TRBD1. CDR3 length equals 13 residues. Germline V gene sequence: CDR1 DFQATT, CDR2 SNEGSKA (reference sequence). V lost 5 bases to trimming and J lost 1 base; unmatched junction nucleotides: 3. CDR3 sequence (DNA): TGCAGTGCTGACGACAGGGGCACAGATACGCAGTATTTT. This codes for CSADDRGTDTQYF.

Many counts were recorded for this clone. The V and J genes are TRBV19 and TRBJ2-7; D possibly corresponds to TRBD2 (5 bases). V lost 4 bases to trimming and J lost 4 bases, with 23 bases between them. Germline-derived CDR1 and CDR2 are LNHDA and SQIVND (reference sequence). This CDR3 has 17 residues. The CDR3 region has the DNA TGTGCCAGTAGTAAAACCTTTCTTGAGGGAGTACGATACGAGCAGTACTTC. This encodes CASSKTFLEGVRYEQYF.